The sequence of this TCR beta chain was determined in a study of memory CD4+ T cells and cytomegalovirus serostatus. As for this clone: As yet, its antigen is unknown.

Study-wide points: Repertoires predicted CMV serostatus with median bootstrapped AUC of 0.95.

The V and J ends lost 2 bases and 8 bases respectively, with 10 bases between them. CDR1 SGHTA and CDR2 FQGNSA come from the germline V gene. The CDR3 loop spans 13 amino acids. Under the authors' procedure: After removing out-of-frame reads, 2,204,828 distinct TCRbeta sequences remained. The method was immunoSEQ multiplex PCR; TCRdb's version includes in-frame clones alone and lacks a portion of them. V and J calls and clone size are those listed in that table; D and trimming were worked out from the DNA. Altogether about 41,000 clones are present, roughly 80% being singletons, with the ten largest covering 0.79%. Single viable CD3+CD4+CD8-CD45RO+ cells were sorted as the memory CD4+ T cells.

The chain couples TRBV7-2 to TRBJ1-5; no firm D call. Sequencing was done on a sample of memory CD4+ T cells from blood. This TCR was sampled from an adult in good health and CMV-seronegative. The CDR3 nucleotides read TGTGCCAGCAGCTTATCTGGCGGGAAGCCCCAGCATTTT. Translation gives CASSLSGGKPQHF.